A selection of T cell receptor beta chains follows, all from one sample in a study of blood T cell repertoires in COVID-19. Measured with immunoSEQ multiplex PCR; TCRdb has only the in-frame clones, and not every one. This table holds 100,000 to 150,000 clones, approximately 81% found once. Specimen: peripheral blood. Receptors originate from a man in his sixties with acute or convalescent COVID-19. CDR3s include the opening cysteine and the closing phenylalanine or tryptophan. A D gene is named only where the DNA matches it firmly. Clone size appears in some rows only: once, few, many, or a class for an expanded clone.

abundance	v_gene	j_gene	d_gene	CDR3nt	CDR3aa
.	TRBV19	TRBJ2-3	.	TGTGCCAGTAGTACGGACAGCCACACAGATACGCAGTATTTT	CASSTDSHTDTQYF
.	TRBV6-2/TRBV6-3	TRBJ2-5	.	TGTGCCAGCAGTTTGTCGCCCCAGGAGACCCAGTACTTC	CASSLSPQETQYF
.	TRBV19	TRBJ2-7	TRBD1	TGTGCCAGTAGTACGGGACAGATCTACGAGCAGTACTTC	CASSTGQIYEQYF
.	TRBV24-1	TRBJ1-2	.	TGTGCCACCAGTGGCCCCGGGGAAGCTAACTATGGCTACACCTTC	CATSGPGEANYGYTF
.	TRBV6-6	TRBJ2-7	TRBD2	TGTGCCAGCAGCCGGGGGGAGCACAGTGAGCAGTACTTC	CASSRGEHSEQYF
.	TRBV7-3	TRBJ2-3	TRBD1	TGTGCCAGTGCTCAAGACAGGGGGTTAACAGATACGCAGTATTTT	CASAQDRGLTDTQYF
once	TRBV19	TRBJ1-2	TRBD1	TGTGCCAGTAGTAAGACCGGGACAGGGGTCGGGGGCTACACCTTC	CASSKTGTGVGGYTF
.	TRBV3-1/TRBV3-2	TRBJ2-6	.	TGTGCCAGCAGCCTAGCCGCGGGGGCCAACGTCCTGACTTTC	CASSLAAGANVLTF
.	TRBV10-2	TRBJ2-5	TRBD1	TGCGCCAGCAGTGGGCACAGGGGCGAGACCCAGTACTTC	CASSGHRGETQYF
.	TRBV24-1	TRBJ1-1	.	TGTGCCACCAGTGATTCGGGCAGGGGAGAAGCTTTCTTT	CATSDSGRGEAFF
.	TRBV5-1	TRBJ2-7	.	TGCGCCAGCAGCTTGGGAGGTCCGAACGAGCAGTACTTC	CASSLGGPNEQYF
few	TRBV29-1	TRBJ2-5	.	TGCAGCGCCCGCCCAAGGCTAGTCCAAGAGACCCAGTACTTC	CSARPRLVQETQYF
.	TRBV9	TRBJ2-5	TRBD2	TGTGCCAGCAGCGTAGCTACGGGGGGAGAGACCCAGTACTTC	CASSVATGGETQYF
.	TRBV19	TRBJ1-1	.	TGTGCCAGTAGCTTGACCCCGACAACTTTCTTT	CASSLTPTTFF
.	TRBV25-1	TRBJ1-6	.	TGTGCCAGCAGTGAATCGCAGGGAGGGTTGCCACCCCTCCACTTT	CASSESQGGLPPLHF
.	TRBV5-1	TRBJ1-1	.	TGCGCCAGCAGCTTGAGCAAGAACACTGAAGCTTTCTTT	CASSLSKNTEAFF
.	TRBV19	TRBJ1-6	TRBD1	TGTGCCAGTAGTACGCGGGACAGTTCACCCCTCCACTTT	CASSTRDSSPLHF
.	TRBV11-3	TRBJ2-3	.	TGTGCCAGCAGCCGCAGGATCACAGATACGCAGTATTTT	CASSRRITDTQYF
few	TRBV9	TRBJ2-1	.	TGTGCCAGCAGCCTTGGAGGACCCTTGGGCGATGAGCAGTTCTTC	CASSLGGPLGDEQFF
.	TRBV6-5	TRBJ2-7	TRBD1	TGTGCCAGCCGAACAGGGGCCGAGCAGTACTTC	CASRTGAEQYF
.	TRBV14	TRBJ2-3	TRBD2	TGTGCCAGCAGCCAGGGGACTAGCGGAACAGATACGCAGTATTTT	CASSQGTSGTDTQYF
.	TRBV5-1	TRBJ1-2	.	TGCGCCAGCAGCCCAACGGGGGGGGGCTATGGCTACACCTTC	CASSPTGGGYGYTF
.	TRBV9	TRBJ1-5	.	TGTGCCAGCAGCGTGGATGGACAGCCTAATCAGCCCCAGCATTTT	CASSVDGQPNQPQHF
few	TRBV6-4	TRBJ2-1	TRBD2	TGTGCCAGCAGGGAGACTAGCGGGTCGTACAATGAGCAGTTCTTC	CASRETSGSYNEQFF
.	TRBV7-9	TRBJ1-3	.	TGTGCCAGCAGCGCGACATCCAGCTCTGGAAACACCATATATTTT	CASSATSSSGNTIYF
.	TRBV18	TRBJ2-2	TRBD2	TGTGCCAGCTCACCACTTCCGGGAGGGGACACCGGGGAGCTGTTTTTT	CASSPLPGGDTGELFF
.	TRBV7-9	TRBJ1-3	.	TGTGCCAGCAGCCCCACCCTGCAGGCTGACACCATATATTTT	CASSPTLQADTIYF
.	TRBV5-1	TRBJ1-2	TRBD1	TGCGCCAGCAGCTTGGTGTCGGGACAGAACTATGGCTACACCTTC	CASSLVSGQNYGYTF
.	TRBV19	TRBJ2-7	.	TGTGCCAGTAGTATTACAGGGAGTACCTTTCTCGAGCAGTACTTC	CASSITGSTFLEQYF
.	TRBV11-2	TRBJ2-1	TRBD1	TGTGCCAGCAGCAGGGACAGAAACAATGAGCAGTTCTTC	CASSRDRNNEQFF
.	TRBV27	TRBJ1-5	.	TGTGCCAGCAGTTGGGCGGGGGCTGGCAATCAGCCCCAGCATTTT	CASSWAGAGNQPQHF
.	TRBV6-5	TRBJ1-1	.	TGTGCCAGCAATAGGGGCGCGGGACGCGAAGCTTTCTTT	CASNRGAGREAFF
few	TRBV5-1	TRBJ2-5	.	TGCGCCAGCAGCTTGGGTAGGGGCGCGGAGACCCAGTACTTC	CASSLGRGAETQYF
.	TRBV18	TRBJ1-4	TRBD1	TGTGCCAGCTCACCACAGCCACAGGGGTTAGGGAATGAAAAACTGTTTTTT	CASSPQPQGLGNEKLFF
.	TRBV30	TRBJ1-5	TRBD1	TGTGCCTGTCGGACAGGGGCAAATCAGCCCCAGCATTTT	CACRTGANQPQHF
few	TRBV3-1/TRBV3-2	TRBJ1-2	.	TGTGCCAGCAGCCAAGAGCCAGTCTATGGCTACACCTTC	CASSQEPVYGYTF
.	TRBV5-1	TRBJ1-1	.	TGCGCCAGCAGCTCAGAGGGGGATGGCATCATGAACACTGAAGCTTTCTTT	CASSSEGDGIMNTEAFF
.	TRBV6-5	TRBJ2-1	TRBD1	TGTGCCAGCAGCAGGGGGTCCTACAATGAGCAGTTCTTC	CASSRGSYNEQFF
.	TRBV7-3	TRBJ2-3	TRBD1	TGTGCCAGCAGCGCGGACAGGGGCTTCACAGATACGCAGTATTTT	CASSADRGFTDTQYF
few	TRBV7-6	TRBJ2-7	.	TGTGCCAGCAGCTTATCCCTGGCAGGAACCTACGAGCAGTACTTC	CASSLSLAGTYEQYF
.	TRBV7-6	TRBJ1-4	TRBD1	TGTGCCAGCAGCTTACCACGGGACAGCCATGAAAAACTGTTTTTT	CASSLPRDSHEKLFF
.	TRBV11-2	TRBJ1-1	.	TGTGCCAGCAGCTTAAGTCCGGTCTCGGGGACTGAAGCTTTCTTT	CASSLSPVSGTEAFF
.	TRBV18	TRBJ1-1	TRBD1	TGTGCCAGCTCACCCGGACAGGGGGCTTTGTACACTGAAGCTTTCTTT	CASSPGQGALYTEAFF
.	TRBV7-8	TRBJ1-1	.	TGTGCCAGCAGCTTTATGTCGACCCCTGCGGTCGCTGAAGCTTTCTTT	CASSFMSTPAVAEAFF
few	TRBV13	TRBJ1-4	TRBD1	TGTGCCAGCAGGATAGGGACAGGGGGTGAAAAACTGTTTTTT	CASRIGTGGEKLFF
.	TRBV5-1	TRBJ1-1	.	TGCGCCAGCAGCTTGGCACGGGGGAACACTGAAGCTTTCTTT	CASSLARGNTEAFF
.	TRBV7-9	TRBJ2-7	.	TGTGCCAGCAGCTCGCCCCCGCGTCAGCAGGGTACCTACGAGCAGTACTTC	CASSSPPRQQGTYEQYF
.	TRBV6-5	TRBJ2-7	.	TGTGCCAGCAGACGGACAGTGGGTACCCACGAGCAGTACTTC	CASRRTVGTHEQYF
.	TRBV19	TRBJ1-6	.	TGTGCCAGCTGCGAGGAACTCAATTCACCCCTCCACTTT	CASCEELNSPLHF